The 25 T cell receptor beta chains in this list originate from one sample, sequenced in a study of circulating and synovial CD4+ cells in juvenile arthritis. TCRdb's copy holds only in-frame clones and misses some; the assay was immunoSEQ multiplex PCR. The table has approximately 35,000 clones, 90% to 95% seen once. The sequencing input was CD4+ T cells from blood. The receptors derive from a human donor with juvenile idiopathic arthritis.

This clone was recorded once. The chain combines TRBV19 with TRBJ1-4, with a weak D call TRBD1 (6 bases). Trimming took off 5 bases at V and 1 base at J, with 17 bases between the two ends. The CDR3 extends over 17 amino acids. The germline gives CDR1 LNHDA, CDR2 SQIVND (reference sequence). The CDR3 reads CASSSSQGILTNEKLFF. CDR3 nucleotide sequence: TGTGCCAGTAGTTCGTCTCAGGGGATTTTAACTAATGAAAAACTGTTTTTT.

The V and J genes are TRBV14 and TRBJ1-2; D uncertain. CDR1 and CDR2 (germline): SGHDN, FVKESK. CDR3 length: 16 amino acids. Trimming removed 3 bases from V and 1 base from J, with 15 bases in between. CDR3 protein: CASSQARTTGNYGYTF. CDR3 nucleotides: TGTGCCAGCAGCCAGGCCCGTACGACGGGTAACTATGGCTACACCTTC.

CDR3 in DNA: TGCGCCAGCAGCTTGTATCTGACTAGCGGGGGGCGAGAGACCCAGTACTTC. Translated: CASSLYLTSGGRETQYF. The chain employs TRBV5-1 and TRBJ2-5, with 13 positions matching TRBD2. The CDR3 sequence is 17 residues long. Germline V lookup: CDR1 SGHRS, CDR2 YFSETQ. The V and J ends lost 1 base and 4 bases, in that order; junction bases with no gene match: 7. Drawing the rest from reference TRBV5-1 and TRBJ2-5, the complete variable domain is KAGVTQTPRYLIKTRGQQVTLSCSPISGHRSVSWYQQTPGQGLQFLFEYFSETQRNKGNFPGRFSGRQFSNSRSEMNVSTLELGDSALYLCASSLYLTSGGRETQYFGPGTRLLVL.

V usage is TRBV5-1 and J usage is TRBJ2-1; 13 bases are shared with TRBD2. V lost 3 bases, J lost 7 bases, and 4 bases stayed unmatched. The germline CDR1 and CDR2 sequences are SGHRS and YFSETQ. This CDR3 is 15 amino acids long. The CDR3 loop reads CASSYRTSGSNEQFF. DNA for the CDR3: TGCGCCAGCAGCTATAGGACTAGCGGGAGTAATGAGCAGTTCTTC.

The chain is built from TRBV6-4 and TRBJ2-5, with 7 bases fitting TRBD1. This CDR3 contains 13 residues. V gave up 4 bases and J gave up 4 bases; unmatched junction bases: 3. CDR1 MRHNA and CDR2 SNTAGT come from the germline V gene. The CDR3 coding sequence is TGTGCCAGCAGTGTAAACAGGGGAGAGACCCAGTACTTC. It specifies CASSVNRGETQYF.

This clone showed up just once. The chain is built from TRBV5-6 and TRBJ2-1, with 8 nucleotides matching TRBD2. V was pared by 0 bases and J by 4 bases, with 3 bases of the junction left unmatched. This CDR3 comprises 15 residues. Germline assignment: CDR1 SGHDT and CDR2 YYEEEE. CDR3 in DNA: TGTGCCAGCAGCTTGGGACTAGCGAGGTACAATGAGCAGTTCTTC. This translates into CASSLGLARYNEQFF. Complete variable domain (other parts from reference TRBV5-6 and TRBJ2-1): DAGVTQSPTHLIKTRGQQVTLRCSPKSGHDTVSWYQQALGQGPQFIFQYYEEEERQRGNFPDRFSGHQFPNYSSELNVNALLLGDSALYLCASSLGLARYNEQFFGPGTRLTVL.

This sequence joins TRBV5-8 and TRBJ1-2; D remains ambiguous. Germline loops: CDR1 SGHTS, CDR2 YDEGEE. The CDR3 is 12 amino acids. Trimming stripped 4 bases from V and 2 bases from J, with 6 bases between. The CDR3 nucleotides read TGTGCCAGCAGCCCTCGGAACTATGGCTACACCTTC. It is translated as CASSPRNYGYTF.

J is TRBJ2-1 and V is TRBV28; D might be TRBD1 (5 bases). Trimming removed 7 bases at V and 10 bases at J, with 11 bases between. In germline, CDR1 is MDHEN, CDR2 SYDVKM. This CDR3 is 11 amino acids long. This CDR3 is CASKRRQEQFF. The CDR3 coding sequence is TGTGCCAGCAAGAGAAGACAGGAGCAGTTCTTC.

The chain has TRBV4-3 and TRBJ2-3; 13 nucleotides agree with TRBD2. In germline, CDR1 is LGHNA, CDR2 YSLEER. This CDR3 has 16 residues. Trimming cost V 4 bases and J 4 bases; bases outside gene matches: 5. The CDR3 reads CASSLRTSGRSDTQYF. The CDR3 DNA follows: TGCGCCAGCAGCCTACGGACTAGCGGGAGATCAGATACGCAGTATTTT.

Here the CDR3 reads CASSFSSEETQYF. The CDR3 DNA follows: TGTGCCAGCAGCTTCTCTAGCGAAGAGACCCAGTACTTC. This rearrangement joins TRBV11-2 to TRBJ2-5; maybe TRBD2 (6 bases). CDR3 size: 13 residues. Germline CDR1 SGHAT, CDR2 FQNNGV. The V end lost 3 bases, the J end lost 3 bases, and 8 bases lay between the germline ends.

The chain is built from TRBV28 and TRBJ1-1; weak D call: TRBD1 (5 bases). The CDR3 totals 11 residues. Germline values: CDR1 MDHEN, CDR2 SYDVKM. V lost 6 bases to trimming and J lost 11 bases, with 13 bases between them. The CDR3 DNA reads TGTGCCAGCAGCCAGGGTGGTTGGGCTTTCTTT. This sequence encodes CASSQGGWAFF.

The CDR3 DNA is TGTGCCATCACCCGACAGAGCTCCTACGAGCAGTACTTC. As protein: CAITRQSSYEQYF. The chain recombines TRBV28 with TRBJ2-7; possible D gene TRBD1, 5 bases. This CDR3 contains 13 residues. Germline-derived CDR1 and CDR2 are MDHEN and SYDVKM. Trimming stripped 10 bases from V and 0 bases from J, with 13 bases between.

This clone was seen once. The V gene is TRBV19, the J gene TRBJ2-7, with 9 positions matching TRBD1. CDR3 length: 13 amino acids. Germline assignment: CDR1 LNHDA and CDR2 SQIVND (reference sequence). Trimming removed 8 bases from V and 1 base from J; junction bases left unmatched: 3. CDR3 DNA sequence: TGTGCCAGTGGGGACAGGGATTCCTACGAGCAGTACTTC. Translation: CASGDRDSYEQYF. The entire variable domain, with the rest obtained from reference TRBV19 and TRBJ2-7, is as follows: DGGITQSPKYLFRKEGQNVTLSCEQNLNHDAMYWYRQDPGQGLRLIYYSQIVNDFQKGDIAEGYSVSREKKESFPLTVTSAQKNPTAFYLCASGDRDSYEQYFGPGTRLTVT.

The CDR3: CASSWDRGNTGELFF. The CDR3 DNA reads as TGTGCCAGCAGCTGGGACAGGGGGAATACCGGGGAGCTGTTTTTT. V gene TRBV9 combines with J gene TRBJ2-2; TRBD1 aligns across 11 bases. Losses at the gene ends were 4 bases for V and 5 bases for J; bases not matched to a gene: 4. This CDR3 has 15 residues. From germline, CDR1 is SGDLS and CDR2 YYNGEE.

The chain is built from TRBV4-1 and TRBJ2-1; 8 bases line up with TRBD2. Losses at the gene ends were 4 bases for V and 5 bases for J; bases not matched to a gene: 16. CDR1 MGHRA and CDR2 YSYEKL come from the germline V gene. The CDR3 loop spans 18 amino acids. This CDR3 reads CASSPIYTGRGGHNEQFF. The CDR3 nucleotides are TGCGCCAGCAGCCCCATCTACACCGGACGGGGGGGCCACAATGAGCAGTTCTTC.

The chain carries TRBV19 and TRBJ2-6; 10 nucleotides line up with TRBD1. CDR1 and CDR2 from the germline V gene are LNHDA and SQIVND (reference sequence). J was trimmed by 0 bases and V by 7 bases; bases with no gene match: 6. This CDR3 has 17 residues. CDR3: CASKRQGALSGANVLTF. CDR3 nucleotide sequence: TGTGCCAGTAAGAGACAGGGGGCCCTCTCTGGGGCCAACGTCCTGACTTTC. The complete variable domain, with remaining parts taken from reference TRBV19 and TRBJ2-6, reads DGGITQSPKYLFRKEGQNVTLSCEQNLNHDAMYWYRQDPGQGLRLIYYSQIVNDFQKGDIAEGYSVSREKKESFPLTVTSAQKNPTAFYLCASKRQGALSGANVLTFGAGSRLTVL.

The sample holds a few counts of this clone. This chain's CDR3 is CATTGWTKRAYEQYF. The CDR3 bases are TGTGCCACGACAGGATGGACAAAGAGGGCCTACGAGCAGTACTTC. The rearrangement links TRBV19 to TRBJ2-7; a possible D gene is TRBD1 (6 bases). CDR3 size: 15 residues. The V end lost 10 bases, the J end lost 2 bases, and 21 bases lay between the germline ends. Germline V gene data show CDR1 as LNHDA and CDR2 as SQIVND (reference sequence).

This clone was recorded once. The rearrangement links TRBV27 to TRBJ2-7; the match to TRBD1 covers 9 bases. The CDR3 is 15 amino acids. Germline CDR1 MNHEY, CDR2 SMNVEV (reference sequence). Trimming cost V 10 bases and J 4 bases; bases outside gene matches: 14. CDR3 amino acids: CATTTWGDRGYEQYF. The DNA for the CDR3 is TGTGCCACTACCACATGGGGTGACAGGGGGTACGAGCAGTACTTC.

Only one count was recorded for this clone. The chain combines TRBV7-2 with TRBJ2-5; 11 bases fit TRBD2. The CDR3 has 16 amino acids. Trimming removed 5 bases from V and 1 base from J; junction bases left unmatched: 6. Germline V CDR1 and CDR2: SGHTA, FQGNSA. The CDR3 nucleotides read TGTGCCAGCAGCCTCGGGACTAGCGGATTCCAAGAGACCCAGTACTTC. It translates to CASSLGTSGFQETQYF.

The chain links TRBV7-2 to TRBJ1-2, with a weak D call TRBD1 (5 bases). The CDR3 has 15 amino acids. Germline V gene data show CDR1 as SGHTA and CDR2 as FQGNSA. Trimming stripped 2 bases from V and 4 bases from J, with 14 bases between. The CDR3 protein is CASSLRGGGIYGYTF. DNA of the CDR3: TGTGCCAGCAGCTTAAGGGGTGGGGGGATCTATGGCTACACCTTC.

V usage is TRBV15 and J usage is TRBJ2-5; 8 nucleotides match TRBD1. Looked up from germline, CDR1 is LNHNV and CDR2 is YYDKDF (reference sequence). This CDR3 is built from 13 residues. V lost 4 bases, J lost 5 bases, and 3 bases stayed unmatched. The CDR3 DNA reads TGTGCCACCAGCACAGGGGGCCGGGAGACCCAGTACTTC. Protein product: CATSTGGRETQYF.

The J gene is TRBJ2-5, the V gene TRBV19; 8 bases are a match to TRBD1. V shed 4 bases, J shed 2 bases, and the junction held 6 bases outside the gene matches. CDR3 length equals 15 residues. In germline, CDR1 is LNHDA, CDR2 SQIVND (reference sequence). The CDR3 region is CASSTLWTGQETQYF. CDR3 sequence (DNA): TGTGCCAGTAGTACTCTGTGGACAGGGCAAGAGACCCAGTACTTC.

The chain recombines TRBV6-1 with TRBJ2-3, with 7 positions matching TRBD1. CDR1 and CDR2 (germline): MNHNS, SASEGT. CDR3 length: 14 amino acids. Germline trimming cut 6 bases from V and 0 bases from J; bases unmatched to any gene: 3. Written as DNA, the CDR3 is TGTGCCAGCAGGATGACAGGGAGCACAGATACGCAGTATTTT. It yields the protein CASRMTGSTDTQYF.

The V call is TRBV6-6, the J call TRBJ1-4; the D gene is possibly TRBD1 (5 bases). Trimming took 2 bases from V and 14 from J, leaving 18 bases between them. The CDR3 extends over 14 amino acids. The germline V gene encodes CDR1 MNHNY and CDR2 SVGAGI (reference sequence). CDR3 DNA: TGTGCCAGCAGTTACGATCCAAGGGGAAGAGTTCTGTTTTTT. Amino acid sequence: CASSYDPRGRVLFF.

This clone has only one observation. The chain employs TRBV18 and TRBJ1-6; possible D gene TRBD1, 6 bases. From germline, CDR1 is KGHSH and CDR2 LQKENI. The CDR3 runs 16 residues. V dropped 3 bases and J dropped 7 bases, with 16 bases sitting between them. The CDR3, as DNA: TGTGCCAGCTCACCGCAAACTGATACAGGGAATTCACCCCTCCACTTT. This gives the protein CASSPQTDTGNSPLHF.